This entry features one T cell receptor beta chain sequence. It was RNA transcripts that yielded the amplified TCR beta CDR3 regions. HTBI primers drove first-round RT-PCR of the TCR CDR3. MiXCR was run by TCRdb on the multiplex PCR reads, yielding one entry per CDR3 protein. Of hundreds of thousands of distinct CDR3 sequences detected, 14% to 15% appear once; the ten largest clones hold roughly 4.5%. This CDR3 is 14 amino acids long. CDR1 is SEHNR and CDR2 is FQNEAQ in the germline V gene (reference sequence). With 4 bases removed from V and 7 bases from J, the gap between germline ends came to 14 bases. This sample is drawn from a study of T cells in Graves' hyperthyroidism and ophthalmopathy. Uncontrolled infection, other autoimmune disease, pregnancy or lactation excluded patients. On the basis of clinical symptoms, serum thyroxine and TRAb, thyroid ultrasound and orbital computed tomography, diagnoses were made.

Source material: blood. This TCR was recovered from a woman between 35 and 50 years old with Graves' ophthalmopathy. The chain joins TRBV7-9 to TRBJ2-1; D remains ambiguous. The CDR3 spells CASSSPPTGNEQFF. CDR3 sequence (DNA): TGTGCCAGCAGCTCCCCTCCTACTGGGAATGAGCAGTTCTTC.